The clone carrying this T cell receptor beta chain appeared once. The antigen is unknown. It was focal radiation plus CTLA-4 blockade with ipilimumab that patients with chemo-refractory metastatic non-small-cell lung cancer received. The length of the CDR3 is 15 residues. The V gene's germline CDR1 is SGHRS and CDR2 YFSETQ. Deletions cut 0 bases from V and 3 bases from J, with 12 bases between. This specimen comes from a study of radiotherapy plus CTLA-4 blockade in lung cancer. The wider study: Disease control was achieved by around 30% of patients, and objective responses by 15% to 20%.

Broader study findings: Reports state that early shifts in blood T cell clones, with interferon-beta, best predicted response. Blood saw expansion of tumor-derived TCR clones after radiotherapy plus ipilimumab.

Generated by immunoSEQ multiplex PCR, the TCRdb table keeps only in-frame clones and is missing some. The sample has roughly 60,000 clones, 60% to 80% seen once. The origin of this receptor is a human donor with non-small cell lung cancer who had a complete response to radiotherapy plus ipilimumab. The chain combines TRBV5-1 with TRBJ1-1; TRBD1 might be the D (5 bases). The material was peripheral blood, obtained from a patient treated with radiotherapy plus ipilimumab. This CDR3 is CASSLGGGGHTEAFF. In nucleotides, the CDR3 is TGCGCCAGCAGCTTGGGTGGGGGGGGACACACTGAAGCTTTCTTT. Based on the CDR3 plus reference TRBV5-1 and TRBJ1-1, the full variable domain is KAGVTQTPRYLIKTRGQQVTLSCSPISGHRSVSWYQQTPGQGLQFLFEYFSETQRNKGNFPGRFSGRQFSNSRSEMNVSTLELGDSALYLCASSLGGGGHTEAFFGQGTRLTVV.